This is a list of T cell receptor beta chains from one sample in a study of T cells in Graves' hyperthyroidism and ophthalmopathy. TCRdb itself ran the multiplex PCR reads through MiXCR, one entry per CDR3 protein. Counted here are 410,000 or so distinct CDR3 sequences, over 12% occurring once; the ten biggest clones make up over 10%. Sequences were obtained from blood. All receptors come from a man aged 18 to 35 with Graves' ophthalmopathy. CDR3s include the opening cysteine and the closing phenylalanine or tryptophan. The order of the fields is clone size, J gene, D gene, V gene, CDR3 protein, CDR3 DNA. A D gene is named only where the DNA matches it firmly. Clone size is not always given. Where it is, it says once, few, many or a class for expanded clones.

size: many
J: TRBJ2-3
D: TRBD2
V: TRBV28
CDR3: CASSLAGGPSTDTQYF
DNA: TGTGCCAGCAGTTTAGCGGGAGGGCCCAGCACAGATACGCAGTATTTT

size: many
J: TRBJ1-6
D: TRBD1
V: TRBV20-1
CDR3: CSATPHDRGYNSPLHF
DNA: TGCAGTGCTACCCCTCACGACAGGGGCTATAATTCACCCCTCCACTTT

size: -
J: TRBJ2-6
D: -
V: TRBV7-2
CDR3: CASSYFSGANVLTF
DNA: TGTGCCAGCAGCTACTTTTCTGGGGCCAACGTCCTGACTTTC

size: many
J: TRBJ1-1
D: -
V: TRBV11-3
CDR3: CASSLGPLNTEAFF
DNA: TGTGCCAGCAGCTTAGGACCCCTGAACACTGAAGCTTTCTTT

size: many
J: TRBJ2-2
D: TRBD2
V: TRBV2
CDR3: CASGSGSGTGELFF
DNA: TGTGCCAGTGGAAGCGGGAGTGGGACCGGGGAGCTGTTTTTT

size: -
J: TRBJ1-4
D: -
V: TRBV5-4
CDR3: CASSLHRDEEKLFF
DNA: TGTGCCAGCAGCTTACACCGGGACGAGGAAAAACTGTTTTTT

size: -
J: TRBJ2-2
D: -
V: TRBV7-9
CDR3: CASSRTAGELSF
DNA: TGTGCCAGCAGCCGGACAGCCGGGGAGCTGTCTTTT

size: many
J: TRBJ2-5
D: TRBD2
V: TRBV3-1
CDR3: CASSQGSLAGGQETQYF
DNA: TGTGCCAGCAGCCAAGGGAGTCTAGCGGGGGGGCAAGAGACCCAGTACTTC

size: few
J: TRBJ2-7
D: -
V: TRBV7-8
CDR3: CASSRTRFGAVYEQYF
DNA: TGTGCCAGCAGTCGAACCAGGTTTGGGGCGGTCTACGAGCAGTACTTC

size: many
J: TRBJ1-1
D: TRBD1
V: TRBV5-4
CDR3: CASSWGRDRPEAFF
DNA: TGTGCCAGCAGCTGGGGGAGGGACAGACCTGAAGCTTTCTTT

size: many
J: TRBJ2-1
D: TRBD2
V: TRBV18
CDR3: CASSQRTSGRAFNEQFF
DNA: TGTGCCAGCTCCCAACGGACTAGCGGGAGGGCCTTCAATGAGCAGTTCTTC

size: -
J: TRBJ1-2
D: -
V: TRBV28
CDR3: CASSYKIVYGYTF
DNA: TGTGCCAGCAGTTATAAGATAGTCTATGGCTACACCTTC

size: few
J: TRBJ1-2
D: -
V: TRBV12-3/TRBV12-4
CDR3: CASSPMDGVYGYTF
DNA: TGTGCCAGCAGTCCCATGGACGGAGTTTATGGCTACACCTTC

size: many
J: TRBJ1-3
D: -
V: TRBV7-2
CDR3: CASSPDSSGNTIYF
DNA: TGTGCCAGCAGCCCTGACAGTTCTGGAAACACCATATATTTT

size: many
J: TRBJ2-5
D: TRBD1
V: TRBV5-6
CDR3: CASSAVTGGWETQYF
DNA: TGTGCCAGCAGCGCCGTGACAGGGGGCTGGGAGACCCAGTACTTC